Shown below are 13 T cell receptor beta chains from a single sample sequenced in a study of blood T cell repertoires in COVID-19. This table comes from immunoSEQ multiplex PCR, and its TCRdb copy is limited to in-frame clones, with some not included. The sample lists about 290,000 clones, roughly 89% occurring once. The specimen was PBMCs or T cells enriched from blood (not recorded which). The receptors stem from a woman aged 35 to 49 who had recovered from COVID-19.

Written as DNA, the CDR3 is TGTGCCAGCAGTTACTCGGGACAGTTAAACTATGGCTACACCTTC. It encodes CASSYSGQLNYGYTF. The chain has TRBV6-5 and TRBJ1-2, with 7 bases fitting TRBD1. CDR3 length: 15 amino acids. The V segment lost 0 bases and the J segment 2 bases; nucleotides outside the gene matches: 3. The germline V gene has CDR1 MNHEY and CDR2 SVGAGI.

V usage is TRBV6-7 and J usage is TRBJ2-7; tentatively, D is TRBD2 (6 bases). TRBV6-7 qualifies as an ORF whose function is uncertain. The CDR3 sequence is 15 residues long. The V gene lost 2 bases and the J gene lost 2 bases, with 13 bases spanning the gap. The CDR3 DNA follows: TGTGCCAGCAGTTACAGGAGGGCGCTCACCTACGAGCAGTACTTC. Amino acid sequence: CASSYRRALTYEQYF.

This clone was recorded only once. The rearrangement joins TRBV23-1 to TRBJ2-3, with 11 bases fitting TRBD2. TRBV23-1 is an ORF; its function is uncertain. The length of the CDR3 is 17 residues. J was trimmed by 0 bases and V by 4 bases; bases with no gene match: 6. The CDR3 bases are TGCGCCAGCAGTCGGGCTAGCGGGAGGACTAGCACAGATACGCAGTATTTT. Its protein product is CASSRASGRTSTDTQYF.

This clone was found a few times. The V and J genes are TRBV7-3 and TRBJ1-1, with D possibly being TRBD1 (6 bases). Germline-derived CDR1 and CDR2 are SGHTA and FQGTGA. The CDR3 loop spans 14 amino acids. Trimming cost V 5 bases and J 1 base, with 11 bases left between them. CDR3 sequence reads: CASSLGQTNTEAFF. The CDR3 DNA reads TGTGCCAGCAGCCTCGGACAGACGAACACTGAAGCTTTCTTT.

This chain joins TRBV28 and TRBJ1-1, with D possibly TRBD1 on 5 matching bases. The CDR3 consists of 15 residues. Germline V gene lookup returns CDR1 MDHEN and CDR2 SYDVKM. V was cut by 7 bases and J by 2 bases, with 17 bases left in between. In DNA form, the CDR3 reads TGTGCCAGCACTTCCTACGGGGGGAGAAACACTGAAGCTTTCTTT. This codes for CASTSYGGRNTEAFF.

The V call is TRBV2, the J call TRBJ2-7; 8 nucleotides align to TRBD1. The CDR3 is 13 amino acids. CDR1 SNHLY and CDR2 FYNNEI come from the germline V gene. V dropped 3 bases and J dropped 3; count of bases not matched to a gene: 1. The CDR3 spells CASSDRGLYEQYF. The DNA of the CDR3 is TGTGCCAGCAGTGACAGGGGGCTCTACGAGCAGTACTTC.

This chain joins TRBV11-1 and TRBJ2-3; 10 positions agree with TRBD2. The CDR3 is 14 amino acids. The V gene's germline CDR1 is SGHAT and CDR2 FQDESV (reference sequence). V was pared by 8 bases and J by 5 bases, with 7 bases of the junction left unmatched. CDR3 DNA sequence: TGTGCCAGCGGATATAGCGGGGGGCAAGATACGCAGTATTTT. Its protein product is CASGYSGGQDTQYF.

The chain couples TRBV7-2 to TRBJ2-1; 16 positions agree with TRBD2. Germline lookup yields CDR1 SGHTA and CDR2 FQGNSA. This CDR3 has 17 amino acids. Trimming cost V 0 bases and J 5 bases; bases outside gene matches: 1. DNA for the CDR3: TGTGCCAGCAGCTTAGCCGGGACTAGCGGGAGGGACAATGAGCAGTTCTTC. Its translation: CASSLAGTSGRDNEQFF. Combining the CDR3 with reference TRBV7-2 and TRBJ2-1 gives the whole variable domain GAGVSQSPSNKVTEKGKDVELRCDPISGHTALYWYRQSLGQGLEFLIYFQGNSAPDKSGLPSDRFSAERTGGSVSTLTIQRTQQEDSAVYLCASSLAGTSGRDNEQFFGPGTRLTVL.

The chain carries TRBV11-2 and TRBJ2-2; D possibly corresponds to TRBD2 (5 bases). V was pared by 5 bases and J by 0 bases, with 10 bases between. Germline assignment: CDR1 SGHAT and CDR2 FQNNGV. The CDR3 loop spans 15 amino acids. The CDR3 sequence: CASSRRGTNTGELFF. The CDR3 DNA is TGTGCCAGCAGCCGAAGAGGGACGAACACCGGGGAGCTGTTTTTT.

The genes are TRBV18 and TRBJ1-2, with TRBD1 matching 7 bases. V was clipped by 4 bases and J by 7 bases; unmatched bases: 9. This CDR3 has 14 amino acids. From germline, CDR1 is KGHSH and CDR2 LQKENI. CDR3 residues: CASSQTTGNFGYTF. DNA for the CDR3: TGTGCCAGCTCACAGACGACAGGGAATTTTGGCTACACCTTC. The whole variable domain, remainder taken from reference TRBV18 and TRBJ1-2, is NAGVMQNPRHLVRRRGQEARLRCSPMKGHSHVYWYRQLPEEGLKFMVYLQKENIIDESGMPKERFSAEFPKEGPSILRIQQVVRGDSAAYFCASSQTTGNFGYTFGSGTRLTVV.

The chain has TRBV6-6 and TRBJ1-5, with TRBD1 as a possible D gene (5 bases). The CDR3 is made up of 15 amino acids. V gave up 8 bases and J gave up 2 bases, with 16 bases separating them. Germline V gene lookup returns CDR1 MNHNY and CDR2 SVGAGI (reference sequence). In DNA form, the CDR3 reads TGTGCCAGCCGCCAAGGGGCCGGCGGCAATCAGCCCCAGCATTTT. Translation: CASRQGAGGNQPQHF.

The V call is TRBV5-1, the J call TRBJ1-1, with TRBD1 identical over 7 bases. V trimming: 4 bases; J trimming: 1 base; junction bases outside the gene matches: 7. The CDR3 extends over 15 amino acids. Germline loops: CDR1 SGHRS, CDR2 YFSETQ. In DNA form, the CDR3 reads TGCGCCAGCAGCCCACTTCAGGGGGGGAACACTGAAGCTTTCTTT. It codes for CASSPLQGGNTEAFF. Drawing the rest from reference TRBV5-1 and TRBJ1-1, the complete variable domain is KAGVTQTPRYLIKTRGQQVTLSCSPISGHRSVSWYQQTPGQGLQFLFEYFSETQRNKGNFPGRFSGRQFSNSRSEMNVSTLELGDSALYLCASSPLQGGNTEAFFGQGTRLTVV.

V usage is TRBV5-5 and J usage is TRBJ2-5, with 7 bases identical to TRBD1. V dropped 2 bases and J dropped 10; count of bases not matched to a gene: 14. CDR1 is SGHKS, CDR2 YYEKEE, per germline (reference sequence). This CDR3 spans 15 amino acids. The CDR3 loop reads CASSLTGAVYPFQYF. The DNA for the CDR3 is TGTGCCAGCAGCTTAACAGGGGCGGTCTACCCTTTCCAGTACTTC.